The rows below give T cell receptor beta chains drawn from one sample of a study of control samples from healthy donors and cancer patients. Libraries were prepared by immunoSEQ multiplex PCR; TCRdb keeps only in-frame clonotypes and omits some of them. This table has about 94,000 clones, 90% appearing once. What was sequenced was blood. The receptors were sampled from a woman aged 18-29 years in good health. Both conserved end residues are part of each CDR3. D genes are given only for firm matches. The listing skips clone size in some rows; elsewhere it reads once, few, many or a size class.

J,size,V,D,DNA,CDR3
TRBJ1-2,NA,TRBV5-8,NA,TGTGCCAGCAGCTTGGGTTTTGGCAGGACCTTGACGCATGGCTACACCTTC,CASSLGFGRTLTHGYTF
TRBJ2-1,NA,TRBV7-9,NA,TGTGCCAGCAGCCCCAACGGGTGGGCTGAGCAGTTCTTC,CASSPNGWAEQFF
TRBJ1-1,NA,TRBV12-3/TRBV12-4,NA,TGTGCCAGCAGTTTATTCGGCAATGCTGAAGCTTTCTTT,CASSLFGNAEAFF
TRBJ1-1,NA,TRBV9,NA,TGTGCCAGCAGCGCCCAGGGTAGGCCTGAAGCTTTCTTT,CASSAQGRPEAFF
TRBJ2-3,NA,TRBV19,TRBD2,TGTGCCAGTAGCTTAGCGGGCGTCACAGATACGCAGTATTTT,CASSLAGVTDTQYF
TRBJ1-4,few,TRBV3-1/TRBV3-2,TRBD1,TGTGCCAGCAGCCAATCGAGGGGGCGGGAAAAACTGTTTTTT,CASSQSRGREKLFF
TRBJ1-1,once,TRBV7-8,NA,TGTGCCAGCAGCTTAAACAGGGACACTGAAGCTTTCTTT,CASSLNRDTEAFF
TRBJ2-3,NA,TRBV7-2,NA,TGTGCCAGCAGCATCCCTCCAGCCACAGATACGCAGTATTTT,CASSIPPATDTQYF
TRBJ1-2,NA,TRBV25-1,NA,TGTGCCAGCAGTGAATCAGTGAACTATGGCTACACCTTC,CASSESVNYGYTF
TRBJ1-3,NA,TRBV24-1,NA,TGTGCCACCCGAGGCAACTCTGGAAACACCATATATTTT,CATRGNSGNTIYF
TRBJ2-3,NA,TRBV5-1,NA,TGCGCCAGCAGCCGGAGGGGGATCGGGGCAGATACGCAGTATTTT,CASSRRGIGADTQYF
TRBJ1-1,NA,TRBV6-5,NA,TGTGCCAGCAGTTATCGCAAAAGGACTGAAGCTTTCTTT,CASSYRKRTEAFF
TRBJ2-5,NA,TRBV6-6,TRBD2,TGTGCCACCACCGAAGTGGGGGGAGGGGAGACCCAGTACTTC,CATTEVGGGETQYF
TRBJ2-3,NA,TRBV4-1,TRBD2,TGCGCCACTACCTCGTCTAGCGGGGGGACTGATACGCAGTATTTT,CATTSSSGGTDTQYF
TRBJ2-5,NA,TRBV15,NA,TGTGCCACCAGCAGAGACCCGGGGGAGGAGACCCAGTACTTC,CATSRDPGEETQYF
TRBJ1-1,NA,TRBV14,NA,TGTGCCAGCAGCCAAGAGGTAAGGGACACTGAAGCTTTCTTT,CASSQEVRDTEAFF